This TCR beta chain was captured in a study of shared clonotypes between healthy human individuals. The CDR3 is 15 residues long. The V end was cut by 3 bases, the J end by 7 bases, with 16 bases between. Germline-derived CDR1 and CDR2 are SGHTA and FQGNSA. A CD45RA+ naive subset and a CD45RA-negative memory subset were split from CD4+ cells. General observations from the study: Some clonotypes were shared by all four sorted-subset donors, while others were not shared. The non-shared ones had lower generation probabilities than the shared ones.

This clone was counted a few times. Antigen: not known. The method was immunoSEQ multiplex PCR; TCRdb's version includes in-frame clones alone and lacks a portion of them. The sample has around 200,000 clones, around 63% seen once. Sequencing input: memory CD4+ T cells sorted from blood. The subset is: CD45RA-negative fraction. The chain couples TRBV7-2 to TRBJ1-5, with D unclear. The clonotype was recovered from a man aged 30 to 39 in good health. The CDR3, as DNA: TGTGCCAGCAGCTTTGGGGTCTGGGCGAACCAGCCCCAGCATTTT. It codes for CASSFGVWANQPQHF.